What follows is one T cell receptor (beta chain) and its context. The sample belongs to a study of blood T cell repertoires in COVID-19. Germline CDR1 reads SGHNT; CDR2 reads YYREEE (reference sequence). The CDR3 totals 17 residues. The V segment lost 3 bases and the J segment 5 bases; nucleotides outside the gene matches: 7. Profiled with immunoSEQ multiplex PCR; TCRdb holds only in-frame clones, not every one. The profile shows some 160,000 clones, about nine tenths of them singletons. The chain couples TRBV5-4 to TRBJ2-2; the match to TRBD2 covers 13 bases. The sequence was collected from a man aged 18 to 30 with acute or convalescent COVID-19. Sequences were obtained from peripheral blood. The chain's CDR3 is CASSSRLAGGYTGELFF. CDR3 nucleotide sequence: TGTGCCAGCAGCTCACGACTAGCGGGGGGTTATACCGGGGAGCTGTTTTTT.